This entry concerns a single T cell receptor beta chain. This sample was included in a study of blood T cell repertoires in COVID-19. The data were produced by immunoSEQ multiplex PCR, yet TCRdb's version contains in-frame clones alone and is incomplete. The sample lists around 30,000 clones; roughly 91% were seen once. This CDR3 region has 15 residues. Germline V gene data show CDR1 as ENHRY and CDR2 as SYGVKD. V dropped 5 bases and J dropped 3; count of bases not matched to a gene: 6. The sequence was obtained from a human donor in a cohort sampled during active COVID-19. The donor label of this sample is uncertain. Sequencing was done on a sample of peripheral blood. The chain couples TRBV10-3 to TRBJ1-5; 8 nucleotides agree with TRBD1. In nucleotides, the CDR3 is TGTGCCATCAGTATGGGACAGGAAAACAATCAGCCCCAGCATTTT. Translation gives CAISMGQENNQPQHF.